This is a list of T cell receptor beta chains from one sample in a study of blood T cell repertoires in COVID-19. The method was immunoSEQ multiplex PCR; TCRdb's version includes in-frame clones alone and lacks a portion of them. The sample consists of some 71,000 clones, 86% of them appearing once. Input material: peripheral blood. All receptors come from a man aged 25-45 years with acute or convalescent COVID-19. Each CDR3 is given with its conserved first and last residue.

V	J	CDR3
TRBV18	TRBJ1-3	CASSPGDRVSSGNTIYF
TRBV5-1	TRBJ1-1	CASRPRLSSTEAFF
TRBV19	TRBJ1-2	CASSNTGISGYTF
TRBV9	TRBJ2-3	CASTLFTDTQYF
TRBV2	TRBJ2-1	CASRRTSGRSNEQFF
TRBV18	TRBJ2-1	CASSPGQGESSYNEQFF
TRBV5-1	TRBJ1-2	CASSPRTGSVYGYTF
TRBV29-1	TRBJ1-1	CSVEEDRWEAFF
TRBV4-1	TRBJ2-1	CASSQRLTGSYNEQFF
TRBV6-6	TRBJ2-5	CASRHTGGRETQYF
TRBV21-1	TRBJ2-1	CASSKEAGQNYEQFF
TRBV6-6	TRBJ1-5	CASRRTENSNQPQHF
TRBV2	TRBJ2-6	CASSDLLANVLTF
TRBV18	TRBJ1-2	CASSSRQAPPYGYTF
TRBV5-1	TRBJ2-7	CASSQLASSYEQYF
TRBV19	TRBJ1-2	CASRNPQGLRGGYTF
TRBV19	TRBJ2-2	CASSIGTGKGGELFF
TRBV6-5	TRBJ2-3	CASRDDSRATDTQYF
TRBV20-1	TRBJ2-5	CSASPLTGWGQYF
TRBV7-9	TRBJ2-4	CASSLKGTGRGIQYF
TRBV28	TRBJ1-2	CASRSTGGGAYGYTF
TRBV18	TRBJ1-1	CASSPSLADRNTEAFF
TRBV21-1	TRBJ1-6	CASSKGTGGGLNSPLHF
TRBV19	TRBJ2-1	CASSETGFTYNEQFF
TRBV19	TRBJ2-7	CASSHRGKTYEQYF
TRBV2	TRBJ2-1	CASSATSGYNEQFF
TRBV7-3	TRBJ2-1	CASSLTPASSVNEQFF
TRBV19	TRBJ1-4	CASSHSGGEKLFF
TRBV7-2	TRBJ1-2	CASSLDRAVGYTF
TRBV18	TRBJ1-1	CASSPMKTGINTEAFF
TRBV19	TRBJ1-5	CASSIRDAGQPQHF
TRBV6-5	TRBJ2-7	CASKPGQNYEQYF
TRBV15	TRBJ2-1	CATSFQAVYNEQFF
TRBV18	TRBJ2-1	CASSPGPDSYNEQFF
TRBV3-1/TRBV3-2	TRBJ1-1	CASRMGQGSTEAFF
TRBV3-1/TRBV3-2	TRBJ1-2	CASSQHTGKGNANYGYTF
TRBV2	TRBJ2-1	CASSESLAGASEQFF
TRBV3-1/TRBV3-2	TRBJ2-3	CASSQGYRLTDTQYF
TRBV7-9	TRBJ1-2	CASSLGRLFSTF